This T cell receptor (beta chain) was sequenced for a study of CD8+ T cells in alopecia areata. Regarding the study as a whole: Normal scalp had lower clonality than lesional scalp, with alopecia totalis/universalis lesions showing this most strongly.

Comment on this clone: Its antigen is still unknown.

Trimming took 3 bases from V and 6 from J, leaving 11 bases between them. Germline V lookup: CDR1 PRHDT, CDR2 FYEKMQ (reference sequence). The CDR3 spans 13 residues. Extracted RNA was reverse transcribed into cDNA, the sequencing template. Sequenced by immunoSEQ multiplex PCR; TCRdb stores in-frame clones only, minus some. Here the sample spans some 130,000 clones, approximately 49% being singletons. The sequence was collected from a human donor with alopecia areata. Sequenced material: CD8+ T cells sorted from blood, taken at week 0. The chain has TRBV13 and TRBJ1-1; maybe TRBD1 (5 bases). CDR3 bases: TGTGCCAGCAGCTTTCCCAGGGTTCCTGAAGCTTTCTTT. Translating it yields CASSFPRVPEAFF. Full variable domain (missing parts from reference TRBV13 and TRBJ1-1): AAGVIQSPRHLIKEKRETATLKCYPIPRHDTVYWYQQGPGQDPQFLISFYEKMQSDKGSIPDRFSAQQFSDYHSELNMSSLELGDSALYFCASSFPRVPEAFFGQGTRLTVV.